The next 6 T cell receptor beta chains were all read from a single sample in a study of beta chain features in type 1 diabetes. Study-level points and caveats: For Type 1 diabetes patients, all four CD4+ subsets carried TCRB CDR3s that were moderately but significantly shorter.

Their antigens are not known. The entirety of the isolated RNA underwent reverse transcription, so expressed TCRB transcripts were sequenced. The protocol was immunoSEQ multiplex PCR, while the TCRdb copy is restricted to in-frame clones and leaves out a portion. This sample carries over 90,000 clones, about 26% of them seen once, and the ten largest clones take about 0.49%. The sample was central memory CD4+ T cells from blood. The receptors were sampled from a woman aged 18-30 years with type 1 diabetes.

This clone was seen a few times. The chain employs TRBV10-3 and TRBJ2-7; possibly TRBD1 for D (5 bases). Trimming took 3 bases from V and 2 from J, leaving 11 bases between them. The V gene's germline CDR1 is ENHRY and CDR2 SYGVKD. The CDR3 length is 14 residues. The CDR3 DNA sequence: TGTGCCATCAGTGATCAGGGAACCACCTACGAGCAGTACTTC. Translated, it gives CAISDQGTTYEQYF.

The chain has TRBV4-3 and TRBJ1-2, with 10 nucleotides matching TRBD1. Germline CDR1 LGHNA, CDR2 YSLEER. V shed 1 base, J shed 7 bases, and the junction held 6 bases outside the gene matches. The CDR3 loop spans 15 amino acids. In nucleotides, the CDR3 is TGCGCCAGCAGCCAAGCTCGACAGGGGGCGGGTGGCTACACCTTC. Translated: CASSQARQGAGGYTF.

This clone was counted a few times. The chain joins TRBV7-9 to TRBJ1-2, with 8 bases that match TRBD1. CDR3 length: 16 amino acids. The V gene's germline CDR1 is SEHNR and CDR2 FQNEAQ (reference sequence). V lost 5 bases to trimming and J lost 4 bases; unmatched junction nucleotides: 12. CDR3 amino acids: CASSQAGQGRSYGYTF. The CDR3 DNA reads as TGTGCCAGCAGCCAGGCTGGACAGGGCAGGAGCTATGGCTACACCTTC.

This clone has just a few counts. The gene calls are TRBV4-1 and TRBJ2-5; a possible D gene is TRBD1 (5 bases). V was pared by 4 bases and J by 5 bases, with 11 bases between. There are 13 residues in the CDR3. Germline CDR1 is MGHRA and CDR2 is YSYEKL. The CDR3 here is CASSPSGSETQYF. CDR3 DNA: TGCGCCAGCAGCCCATCAGGGTCTGAGACCCAGTACTTC.

This clone was found many times. The CDR3 DNA reads TGCGCCAGCAGCCCCGGAGGCCAAGAGACCCAGTACTTC. Translating gives CASSPGGQETQYF. The chain employs TRBV5-1 and TRBJ2-5, with D possibly matching TRBD2 (5 bases). Germline V gives CDR1 SGHRS, CDR2 YFSETQ. V lost 4 bases, J lost 1 base, and 8 bases lay in between. The CDR3 runs to 13 residues.

The chain uses TRBV7-3 and TRBJ2-5; maybe TRBD1 (6 bases). Per germline, CDR1 SGHTA and CDR2 FQGTGA. Trimming shortened V by 2 bases and J by 1 base, and 11 bases separated the two germline ends. The CDR3 spans 15 residues. The chain's CDR3 is CASSLFGTSQETQYF. DNA of the CDR3: TGTGCCAGCAGCTTATTCGGGACAAGCCAAGAGACCCAGTACTTC.